The 20 T cell receptor beta chains presented below share a single source sample, sequenced in a study of cytomegalovirus exposure and HLA in healthy donors. 60 Vbeta and 13 Jbeta primers were used in PCR. Assay: immunoSEQ multiplex PCR; the TCRdb copy retains only in-frame clones and omits some. There are some 130,000 clones in the sample; 60% to 85% occur only once, and about 1.4% lies in the top ten. The sequencing sample was made of PBMCs. The receptors shown here come from a woman aged 35 to 49 in good health and CMV-seronegative.

CDR3 region: CASLDRTNTGELFF. CDR3 in DNA: TGTGCCAGCCTCGACAGGACGAACACCGGGGAGCTGTTTTTT. V usage is TRBV2 and J usage is TRBJ2-2; TRBD1 is a possible D gene (6 bases). The CDR3 is made up of 14 amino acids. Deletions cut 8 bases from V and 0 bases from J, with 10 bases between. CDR1 is SNHLY and CDR2 is FYNNEI in the germline V gene. Full variable domain (rest looked up from reference TRBV2 and TRBJ2-2): EPEVTQTPSHQVTQMGQEVILRCVPISNHLYFYWYRQILGQKVEFLVSFYNNEISEKSEIFDDQFSVERPDGSNFTLKIRSTKLEDSAMYFCASLDRTNTGELFFGEGSRLTVL.

V gene TRBV6-1 combines with J gene TRBJ1-2; 9 positions match TRBD1. V was pared by 1 base and J by 3 bases, with 9 bases of the junction left unmatched. CDR3 length: 17 residues. CDR1 is MNHNS, CDR2 SASEGT, per germline. The DNA for the CDR3 is TGTGCCAGCAGTGAAGAATTGGGACAGGGAGGCTACTATGGCTACACCTTC. It specifies CASSEELGQGGYYGYTF.

As concerns this clone: This sequence may be a read error, since a much larger clone differs from it by one base. The J gene is TRBJ1-1, the V gene TRBV6-5; D possibly corresponds to TRBD1 (5 bases). Germline CDR1 is MNHEY and CDR2 is SVGAGI. V shed 2 bases and J shed 1 base, with 8 bases lying between them. This CDR3 spans 14 amino acids. The CDR3 loop is CASSYGDSNTEAFF. DNA for the CDR3: TGTGCCAGCAGTTACGGGGACTCGAACACTGAAGCTTTCTTT.

The rearrangement links TRBV27 to TRBJ2-7; D is unclear. Trimming left V 6 bases short and J 2 bases short, with 8 bases between. Germline V gives CDR1 MNHEY, CDR2 SMNVEV (reference sequence). CDR3 size: 12 residues. The CDR3 here is CASRSRTYEQYF. DNA for the CDR3: TGTGCCAGCAGAAGTAGAACCTACGAGCAGTACTTC.

The rearrangement joins TRBV2 to TRBJ1-4, with unresolved D. This CDR3 contains 14 residues. The germline V gene encodes CDR1 SNHLY and CDR2 FYNNEI. V lost 6 bases and J lost 1, with 9 bases in between. CDR3 DNA sequence: TGTGCCAGCAGCACTAGGGAAACTAATGAAAAACTGTTTTTT. This gives the protein CASSTRETNEKLFF.

In DNA, the CDR3 is TGTGCCAGCAGTTACTATTCGCGGGGGGTCACAGATACGCAGTATTTT. Its translation is CASSYYSRGVTDTQYF. V and J are TRBV6-6 and TRBJ2-3; 8 bases map to TRBD2. The CDR3 sequence is 16 residues long. J gave up 2 bases and V 1 base, and 5 bases lay outside the gene matches. The germline V gene encodes CDR1 MNHNY and CDR2 SVGAGI (reference sequence).

The chain carries TRBV29-1 and TRBJ2-7, with 11 nucleotides matching TRBD2. Germline V lookup: CDR1 SQVTM, CDR2 ANQGSEA. V was clipped by 1 base and J by 5 bases; unmatched bases: 1. The CDR3 covers 13 residues. CDR3: CSVEGLAGNEQYF. The CDR3 DNA reads TGCAGCGTTGAAGGACTAGCGGGGAACGAGCAGTACTTC.

The chain is built from TRBV4-2 and TRBJ2-5; 11 nucleotides match TRBD1. Per germline, CDR1 LGHNA and CDR2 YNFKEQ. With 1 base clipped from V and 5 bases from J, the junction kept 3 bases outside the gene matches. The CDR3 contains 15 residues. CDR3 region: CASSQAGTGGETQYF. Written as DNA, the CDR3 is TGTGCCAGCAGCCAAGCCGGGACAGGGGGTGAGACCCAGTACTTC.

This chain connects TRBV13 to TRBJ1-1; possibly TRBD1 for D (5 bases). The length of the CDR3 is 15 residues. Germline V gene lookup returns CDR1 PRHDT and CDR2 FYEKMQ (reference sequence). V lost 5 bases and J 0 bases, leaving 13 bases between the germline ends. The CDR3 sequence: CASSPPGLMNTEAFF. The CDR3 DNA reads as TGTGCCAGCAGCCCCCCGGGACTTATGAACACTGAAGCTTTCTTT.

This chain uses TRBV28 with TRBJ1-6; TRBD1 aligns across 7 bases. The V gene's germline CDR1 is MDHEN and CDR2 SYDVKM. V was pared by 7 bases and J by 1 base, with 13 bases of the junction left unmatched. The CDR3 extends over 18 amino acids. The DNA for the CDR3 is TGTGCCAGCACCAACTCGGCGCAGGGGGTTTCCTATAATTCACCCCTCCACTTT. It yields the protein CASTNSAQGVSYNSPLHF.

The V gene is TRBV19, the J gene TRBJ2-2, with 10 bases lining up with TRBD1. J gave up 5 bases and V 10 bases, and 7 bases lay outside the gene matches. From germline, CDR1 is LNHDA and CDR2 SQIVND (reference sequence). The CDR3 spans 14 residues. The CDR3 region has the DNA TGTGCCACTAGGGACAGGGGACGGACCGGGGAGCTGTTTTTT. Its translation is CATRDRGRTGELFF.

V usage is TRBV5-1 and J usage is TRBJ1-3, with a weak D call TRBD1 (6 bases). The V end was cut by 0 bases, the J end by 3 bases, with 16 bases between. The length of the CDR3 is 17 residues. The germline V gene has CDR1 SGHRS and CDR2 YFSETQ. CDR3 sequence (DNA): TGCGCCAGCAGCTTGGCAGGTCAGGGGAGCGGTGGAAACACCATATATTTT. It specifies CASSLAGQGSGGNTIYF.

The chain employs TRBV27 and TRBJ2-2, with 16 bases that match TRBD2. The CDR3 has 21 amino acids. Trimming at V came to 2 bases and at J to 0 bases, leaving 9 bases not matched to a gene. Germline CDR1 is MNHEY and CDR2 is SMNVEV (reference sequence). The CDR3 coding sequence is TGTGCCAGCAGTTTACCGATCTCCGGGACTAGCGGGGGGGCGAACACCGGGGAGCTGTTTTTT. Translated: CASSLPISGTSGGANTGELFF.

The table lists this clone with a few counts. The chain joins TRBV5-6 to TRBJ1-1; 8 nucleotides agree with TRBD1. Germline V gives CDR1 SGHDT, CDR2 YYEEEE. V dropped 0 bases and J dropped 4; count of bases not matched to a gene: 5. The CDR3 has 15 residues. The CDR3 is CASSLGTQGGTEAFF. CDR3 bases: TGTGCCAGCAGCTTGGGGACACAGGGGGGCACTGAAGCTTTCTTT.

The chain combines TRBV7-2 with TRBJ2-3; D is perhaps TRBD2 (7 bases). CDR1 is SGHTA and CDR2 is FQGNSA in the germline V gene. The CDR3 has 14 residues. With 2 bases removed from V and 4 bases from J, the gap between germline ends came to 10 bases. The DNA of the CDR3 is TGTGCCAGCAGCTTACCCGGGGGGCCAGATACGCAGTATTTT. Residues: CASSLPGGPDTQYF.

This chain uses TRBV30 with TRBJ2-3; 10 bases agree with TRBD2. The CDR3 contains 17 residues. The ends lost 2 bases at V and 2 bases at J; junction bases unmatched: 10. Germline CDR1 is GTSNPN and CDR2 is SVGIG (reference sequence). The CDR3 sequence is CAWSTPQLAGLTDTQYF. CDR3 nucleotides: TGTGCCTGGAGTACACCACAACTAGCGGGGCTCACAGATACGCAGTATTTT.

The chain recombines TRBV6-1 with TRBJ1-4; unclear D gene. V was shortened by 2 bases and J by 0 bases, with 10 bases between the two germline ends. Germline assignment: CDR1 MNHNS and CDR2 SASEGT. This CDR3 has 16 residues. CDR3 residues: CASSERSGTTNEKLFF. The CDR3 DNA reads TGTGCCAGCAGTGAAAGGTCGGGAACAACTAATGAAAAACTGTTTTTT.

The chain has TRBV29-1 and TRBJ2-1; 8 positions match TRBD2. The germline CDR1 and CDR2 sequences are SQVTM and ANQGSEA. The CDR3 totals 15 residues. J lost 8 bases, V lost 5 bases, and 14 bases had no gene match. This CDR3 is CSVFEGAGVGDEQFF. The DNA for the CDR3 is TGCAGCGTTTTTGAAGGAGCGGGGGTGGGAGATGAGCAGTTCTTC.

This chain joins TRBV4-1 and TRBJ1-1, with 7 bases fitting TRBD1. The CDR3 runs to 15 residues. Germline CDR1 and CDR2: MGHRA and YSYEKL. J gave up 0 bases and V 0 bases, and 1 base lay outside the gene matches. The CDR3 DNA is TGCGCCAGCAGCCAAGAAACAGGGGTGAACACTGAAGCTTTCTTT. Its translation: CASSQETGVNTEAFF.

This chain uses TRBV19 with TRBJ1-1; possibly TRBD1 for D (5 bases). The V end was cut by 5 bases, the J end by 3 bases, with 10 bases between. Germline values: CDR1 LNHDA, CDR2 SQIVND (reference sequence). This CDR3 has 13 amino acids. CDR3 DNA sequence: TGTGCCAGTAGTGGTTGGGGGGACACTGAAGCTTTCTTT. This gives the protein CASSGWGDTEAFF.